Below, 17 T cell receptor beta chains from the same sample are listed, as sequenced in a study of CD8 T cells in Susac syndrome. Reverse transcription of roughly 0.5 to 1 ug RNA was carried out with random hexamers. TCRdb fed the immunoSEQ multiplex PCR reads into MiXCR, producing one record per CDR3 protein. The profile shows roughly 150,000 distinct CDR3 sequences, more than 85% of them singletons. Sequencing used CD8+ T cells from PBMCs. The receptors shown here come from a human donor with Susac syndrome.

The gene calls are TRBV4-2 and TRBJ2-1; 10 bases are a match to TRBD1. The trim removed 4 bases at V and 5 bases at J, leaving 23 bases unmatched. The CDR3 contains 21 residues. Per germline, CDR1 LGHNA and CDR2 YNFKEQ. DNA of the CDR3: TGTGCCAGCAGCCCAGAGACAGGGGGCGCGACGGGAGGCTTACCCGACAATGAGCAGTTCTTC. This codes for CASSPETGGATGGLPDNEQFF.

CDR3 residues: CASRLGTVYNEQFF. CDR3 nucleotides: TGTGCCAGTAGACTCGGGACGGTATACAATGAGCAGTTCTTC. The rearrangement links TRBV19 to TRBJ2-1; D is perhaps TRBD1 or TRBD2 (5 bases each). Trimming took 6 bases from V and 4 from J, leaving 13 bases between them. Germline values: CDR1 LNHDA, CDR2 SQIVND (reference sequence). The CDR3 is 14 amino acids.

In this sample, this clonotype turned up once. V usage is TRBV13 and J usage is TRBJ1-2; D call uncertain. Germline CDR1 is PRHDT and CDR2 is FYEKMQ (reference sequence). Trimming pared 0 bases from V and 0 bases from J, leaving 14 bases between. The CDR3 is made up of 17 amino acids. The CDR3 DNA is TGTGCCAGCAGCTTAGGTTTGGGGTCAGGAGCTAACTATGGCTACACCTTC. Translation gives CASSLGLGSGANYGYTF.

The chain is built from TRBV7-9 and TRBJ2-1; D uncertain. Trimming stripped 7 bases from V and 9 bases from J, with 25 bases between. The CDR3 is 16 residues long. Germline values: CDR1 SEHNR, CDR2 FQNEAQ (reference sequence). CDR3 region: CASNLRTGQLVGEQFF. The CDR3 DNA sequence: TGTGCCAGCAACTTGCGAACCGGCCAGCTTGTGGGTGAGCAGTTCTTC.

V gene TRBV19 combines with J gene TRBJ1-2, with 7 bases aligning to TRBD1. CDR1 LNHDA and CDR2 SQIVND come from the germline V gene (reference sequence). The CDR3 contains 16 residues. The V gene end was trimmed by 3 bases and the J gene end by 6 bases; junction bases not matched to a gene: 13. The CDR3: CASSIPEEGADDGYTF. CDR3 nucleotides: TGTGCCAGTAGTATTCCGGAGGAGGGGGCGGACGATGGCTACACCTTC.

The chain employs TRBV4-1 and TRBJ2-7; D uncertain. Trimming left V 4 bases short and J 2 bases short, with 15 bases between. The CDR3 has 15 amino acids. Per germline, CDR1 MGHRA and CDR2 YSYEKL. CDR3 bases: TGCGCCAGCAGCCCAGAAGCTGCAGTAGCCTACGAGCAGTACTTC. Amino acids: CASSPEAAVAYEQYF.

This rearrangement joins TRBV28 to TRBJ2-1; TRBD1 might be the D (5 bases). Trimming left V 5 bases short and J 6 bases short, with 11 bases between. The germline V gene has CDR1 MDHEN and CDR2 SYDVKM. The CDR3 is 13 amino acids. DNA of the CDR3: TGTGCCAGCAGTATCCAGGGTGCCAATGAGCAGTTCTTC. It specifies CASSIQGANEQFF.

The chain employs TRBV9 and TRBJ2-1, with D tentatively TRBD1 or TRBD2 (6 bases each). V was cut by 0 bases and J by 5 bases, with 12 bases left in between. Looked up from germline, CDR1 is SGDLS and CDR2 is YYNGEE. The CDR3 is 15 residues long. The DNA for the CDR3 is TGTGCCAGCAGCGTAGTAGGAGGGGGGAACAATGAGCAGTTCTTC. Protein: CASSVVGGGNNEQFF.

The chain links TRBV5-1 to TRBJ2-3; D ambiguous. Germline assignment: CDR1 SGHRS and CDR2 YFSETQ. The V and J ends lost 3 bases and 0 bases respectively, with 5 bases between them. The CDR3 contains 13 residues. CDR3 residues: CASSSVSTDTQYF. In DNA form, the CDR3 reads TGCGCCAGCAGCTCCGTAAGCACAGATACGCAGTATTTT.

This clonotype occurred a few times. The rearrangement joins TRBV28 to TRBJ2-7, with D hard to call. This CDR3 contains 12 residues. Germline V gene sequence: CDR1 MDHEN, CDR2 SYDVKM. V was trimmed by 4 bases and J by 2 bases, leaving 6 bases between them. In DNA, the CDR3 is TGTGCCAGCAGTTACGGTCCCTACGAGCAGTACTTC. Its protein is CASSYGPYEQYF.

CDR3 in DNA: TGTGCCAGCAGTTCCATATTACCCGAATTATACAATGAGCAGTTCTTC. It yields the protein CASSSILPELYNEQFF. The V gene is TRBV27, the J gene TRBJ2-1; D is ambiguous. Germline values: CDR1 MNHEY, CDR2 SMNVEV (reference sequence). The CDR3 has 16 amino acids. V was clipped by 4 bases and J by 4 bases, with 17 bases between them.

The V gene is TRBV9, the J gene TRBJ1-2; D remains ambiguous. Between the trimmed V and J ends, which lost 0 bases and 3 bases, there was a span of 12 bases. Germline CDR1 and CDR2: SGDLS and YYNGEE. The CDR3 spans 15 residues. DNA of the CDR3: TGTGCCAGCAGCGTAGCGGAGGGTTCCCACTATGGCTACACCTTC. Protein sequence: CASSVAEGSHYGYTF.

Regarding this clonotype: The junction departs from germline at one end; a sequencing error may be responsible. J is TRBJ2-5 and V is TRBV7-9; perhaps TRBD2 as D (5 bases). Germline loops: CDR1 SEHNR, CDR2 FQNEAQ (reference sequence). CDR3 length: 15 residues. CDR3 DNA: TGTGCCAGCAGCGTAGCGTCGAGGTCGGGAGAGACCCAGTACTTC. Amino acid sequence: CASSVASRSGETQYF.

The chain links TRBV13 to TRBJ2-5; D is possibly TRBD1 or TRBD2 (5 bases each). V was shortened by 1 base and J by 5 bases, with 17 bases between the two germline ends. Germline V gene sequence: CDR1 PRHDT, CDR2 FYEKMQ (reference sequence). The CDR3 totals 16 residues. The CDR3 DNA is TGTGCCAGCAGCTTAGTTCATCGGGGCTCTTTGGAGACCCAGTACTTC. It is translated as CASSLVHRGSLETQYF.

This clonotype is a singleton in its sample. The chain couples TRBV6-6 to TRBJ2-7; no clear D. In germline, CDR1 is MNHNY, CDR2 SVGAGI (reference sequence). The CDR3 length is 14 residues. V was clipped by 8 bases and J by 6 bases, with 20 bases between them. CDR3 sequence: CASGRTGPSFEQYF. The DNA of the CDR3 is TGTGCCAGCGGCAGAACGGGCCCATCTTTCGAGCAGTACTTC.

The chain employs TRBV29-1 and TRBJ2-1; D is possibly TRBD1 (5 bases). CDR1 SQVTM and CDR2 ANQGSEA come from the germline V gene. Trimming removed 4 bases from V and 9 bases from J, with 13 bases in between. This CDR3 is 12 amino acids long. CDR3 loop: CSVVIGVVEQFF. The CDR3 bases are TGCAGCGTTGTTATAGGGGTGGTTGAGCAGTTCTTC.

This chain joins TRBV9 and TRBJ2-7, with D unclear. The V and J ends lost 0 bases and 3 bases respectively, with 13 bases between them. CDR1 SGDLS and CDR2 YYNGEE come from the germline V gene. CDR3 length equals 15 residues. CDR3 sequence: CASSVAPDGHYEQYF. Written as DNA, the CDR3 is TGTGCCAGCAGCGTAGCCCCCGACGGTCACTACGAGCAGTACTTC.